This paragraph reports one TCR beta chain. Antigen: not known. This specimen comes from a study of CD8+CD57+ T cells in acquired aplastic anemia. Study summary: The sorted CD4+ and CD8+ cells yielded an average roughly 3 ug of DNA.

Germline CDR1 reads SQVTM; CDR2 reads ANQGSEA. CDR3 size: 14 residues. V lost 6 bases and J lost 1, with 15 bases in between. Genomic DNA templated the TCR beta VDJ and CDR3 profiling. From the reads, TCRdb called clonotypes with MiXCR, one entry per CDR3 protein. This sample has 200,000 or so distinct CDR3 sequences, with 60% to 80% found just once. CD8+CD57+ cell expansion, shown by flow cytometry, had occurred in the patients selected for sequencing. All participating patients were living with severe acquired aplastic anemia. Overall study findings and caveats: Sharing between patients and controls was observed for around 30 CD8+ CDR3 sequences. A significant difference in CD8+ Simpson's diversity between patients and controls was not found.

What was sequenced was sorted CD4+, CD8+, or CD8+CD57+ T cells (not recorded which) from PBMCs. This sequence originates from a human donor with aplastic anemia. The chain uses TRBV29-1 and TRBJ2-5, with a possible D match to TRBD1 (6 bases). The CDR3 protein is CSVGPGVIQETQYF. The CDR3 DNA is TGCAGCGTGGGGCCAGGGGTCATCCAAGAGACCCAGTACTTC.